This T cell receptor (beta chain) was observed in a study of blood T cell repertoires in COVID-19. Across the whole study: From the United States, Italy and Spain came samples of acute and convalescent COVID-19.

The germline gives CDR1 MNHNS, CDR2 SASEGT. This CDR3 spans 15 amino acids. After removal of 1 base from V and 3 bases from J, the junction contained 3 bases not matched to a gene. Original data processing: Reference gene primer amplification yielded estimated nucleated cell counts. Here immunoSEQ multiplex PCR was the method, and the copy in TCRdb shows in-frame clones only, minus some. The V and J calls and clone size come from that table; D and trimming were worked out from the DNA. The sample carries about 180,000 clones, roughly nine tenths recorded once. This clonotype was obtained from a young man who had recovered from COVID-19. Specimen: peripheral blood. This chain uses TRBV6-1 with TRBJ2-7; 10 nucleotides align to TRBD1. The CDR3 loop reads CASSEGTGGGYEQYF. The CDR3 DNA is TGTGCCAGCAGTGAAGGGACAGGGGGGGGCTACGAGCAGTACTTC.